These 11 T cell receptor beta chains originate from one sample sequenced in a study of T cell responses to AZD1222 COVID-19 vaccine. The data were produced by immunoSEQ multiplex PCR, yet TCRdb's version contains in-frame clones alone and is incomplete. This table has roughly 110,000 clones, about 90% appearing once. The specimen comprised peripheral blood, sampled on day 0 of AZD1222 vaccination. These receptor sequences come from an adult in good health.

This clone was detected only a few times. The chain uses TRBV25-1 and TRBJ1-2, with unresolved D. The CDR3 is made up of 13 amino acids. Trimming cost V 2 bases and J 8 bases, with 12 bases left between them. Germline V gene data show CDR1 as MGHDK and CDR2 as SYGVNS. The CDR3 DNA is TGTGCCAGCAGTGAAACCCCTTTCGAGGGCTACACCTTC. Translating it yields CASSETPFEGYTF.

The chain combines TRBV27 with TRBJ1-1, with 7 bases lining up with TRBD1. Trimming removed 3 bases from V and 7 bases from J; junction bases left unmatched: 5. Germline V gene data show CDR1 as MNHEY and CDR2 as SMNVEV (reference sequence). The CDR3 runs 13 residues. CDR3 nucleotide sequence: TGTGCCAGCAGTTTGACAGGGATGGGTGAAGCTTTCTTT. This encodes CASSLTGMGEAFF.

J is TRBJ2-1 and V is TRBV19, with a tentative D call TRBD2 (7 bases). The CDR3 is 17 amino acids. The germline CDR1 and CDR2 sequences are LNHDA and SQIVND (reference sequence). The germline V and J ends were trimmed by 7 bases and 7 bases, with 26 bases remaining between them. The CDR3: CASTYIQAGGRGNEQFF. CDR3 nucleotide sequence: TGTGCCAGTACCTATATCCAAGCCGGGGGGCGTGGGAATGAGCAGTTCTTC.

The V and J genes are TRBV5-1 and TRBJ2-5, with 9 bases fitting TRBD2. Trimming removed 0 bases from V and 4 bases from J; junction bases left unmatched: 7. Germline V gene data show CDR1 as SGHRS and CDR2 as YFSETQ. The CDR3 consists of 16 residues. CDR3 bases: TGCGCCAGCAGCTTGGCCTGGCGGGGGGGCGGAGAGACCCAGTACTTC. Residues: CASSLAWRGGGETQYF.

The chain combines TRBV4-3 with TRBJ1-2, with TRBD1 as a possible D gene (5 bases). The CDR3 has 20 residues. Germline V gives CDR1 LGHNA, CDR2 YSLEER. The V gene lost 0 bases and the J gene lost 4 bases, with 27 bases spanning the gap. The CDR3 bases are TGCGCCAGCAGCCAAGATATTTCATTGGGCAGGGCGTCGTTAATCTATGGCTACACCTTC. Amino acid sequence: CASSQDISLGRASLIYGYTF.

J is TRBJ2-5 and V is TRBV24-1; 8 bases agree with TRBD1. V was clipped by 9 bases and J by 2 bases; unmatched bases: 4. This CDR3 is built from 13 residues. Per germline, CDR1 KGHDR and CDR2 SFDVKD. The CDR3 region is CATGQGPQETQYF. The CDR3 region has the DNA TGTGCCACCGGACAGGGCCCTCAAGAGACCCAGTACTTC.

The CDR3 DNA reads as TGTGCCTGGAGTGTACGGAGGGGGCTCTCTCTTTTGAACACTGAAGCTTTCTTT. This codes for CAWSVRRGLSLLNTEAFF. This chain links TRBV30 with TRBJ1-1; 7 positions match TRBD1. The ends lost 0 bases at V and 0 bases at J; junction bases unmatched: 13. The germline gives CDR1 GTSNPN, CDR2 SVGIG (reference sequence). This CDR3 region has 18 residues.

This chain uses TRBV6-2 or TRBV6-3 with TRBJ1-2; no clear D gene. The CDR3 has 13 amino acids. Germline values: CDR1 MNHEY, CDR2 SVGEGT. V was shortened by 4 bases and J by 1 base, with 7 bases between the two germline ends. This chain's CDR3 is CASSLDHNYGYTF. The CDR3, as DNA: TGTGCCAGCAGTTTAGACCATAACTATGGCTACACCTTC.

Only a few counts were recorded for this clone. The rearrangement uses TRBV7-9 and TRBJ1-2, with D possibly matching TRBD1 (6 bases). CDR1 is SEHNR and CDR2 is FQNEAQ in the germline V gene (reference sequence). V was shortened by 2 bases and J by 12 bases, with 16 bases between the two germline ends. This CDR3 contains 13 residues. CDR3 sequence (DNA): TGTGCCAGCAGCTTATCCCGAACAGGGCTCAACACCTTC. Encoded protein: CASSLSRTGLNTF.

The chain combines TRBV18 with TRBJ1-1, with a possible D match to TRBD1 (5 bases). CDR3 length: 16 amino acids. The ends were cut back, 6 bases at V and 1 base at J, with 18 bases in the middle. The germline CDR1 and CDR2 sequences are KGHSH and LQKENI. The CDR3, as DNA: TGTGCCAGCTCCGAAAACTCCGGGACTGGGAACACTGAAGCTTTCTTT. It yields the protein CASSENSGTGNTEAFF.

The chain has TRBV5-1 and TRBJ1-1; 8 nucleotides line up with TRBD1. Germline loops: CDR1 SGHRS, CDR2 YFSETQ. V was pared by 3 bases and J by 1 base, with 5 bases of the junction left unmatched. The CDR3 extends over 15 amino acids. The CDR3 is CASSYKTGENTEAFF. CDR3 DNA sequence: TGCGCCAGCAGCTATAAGACAGGGGAGAACACTGAAGCTTTCTTT.